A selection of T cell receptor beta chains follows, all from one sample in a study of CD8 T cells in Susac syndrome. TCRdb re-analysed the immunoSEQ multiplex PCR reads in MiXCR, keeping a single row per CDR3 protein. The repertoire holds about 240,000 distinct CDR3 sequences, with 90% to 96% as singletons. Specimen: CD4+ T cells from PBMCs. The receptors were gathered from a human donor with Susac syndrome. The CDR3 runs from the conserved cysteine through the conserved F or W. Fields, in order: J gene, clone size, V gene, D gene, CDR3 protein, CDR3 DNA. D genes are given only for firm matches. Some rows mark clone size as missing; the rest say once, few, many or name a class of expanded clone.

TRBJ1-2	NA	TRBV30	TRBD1	CAWGQDYGYTF	TGTGCCTGGGGACAGGACTATGGCTACACCTTC
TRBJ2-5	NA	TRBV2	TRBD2	CASSELLAGQTQYF	TGTGCCAGCAGTGAATTACTAGCGGGCCAGACCCAGTACTTC
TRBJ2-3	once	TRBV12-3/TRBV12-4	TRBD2	CASPKESSGSTDTQYF	TGTGCCAGCCCCAAGGAGTCTAGCGGTTCCACAGATACGCAGTATTTT
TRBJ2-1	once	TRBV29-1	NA	CSVVVGVGGQFF	TGCAGCGTTGTTGTTGGGGTCGGGGGGCAGTTCTTC
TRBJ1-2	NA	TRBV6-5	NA	CASSYLGGYTF	TGTGCCAGCAGTTACCTGGGCGGCTACACCTTC
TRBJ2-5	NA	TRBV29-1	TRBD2	CSTWGLAKETQYF	TGCAGTACGTGGGGACTAGCGAAAGAGACCCAGTACTTC
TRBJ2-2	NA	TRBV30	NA	CAWIAARLTGELFF	TGTGCCTGGATAGCGGCACGACTCACCGGGGAGCTGTTTTTT
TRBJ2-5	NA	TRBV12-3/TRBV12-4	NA	CASSGMAQETQYF	TGTGCCAGCAGTGGGATGGCCCAAGAGACCCAGTACTTC
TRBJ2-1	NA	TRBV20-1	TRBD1	CSARDPGRTGLNEQFF	TGCAGTGCTAGAGATCCGGGTCGGACAGGCCTCAATGAGCAGTTCTTC
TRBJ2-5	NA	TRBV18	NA	CASSPPEKQETQYF	TGTGCCAGCTCACCACCCGAGAAACAAGAGACCCAGTACTTC
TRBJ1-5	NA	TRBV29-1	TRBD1	CSVERDRDRLSQPQHF	TGCAGCGTTGAGAGGGACAGGGATCGATTGAGTCAGCCCCAGCATTTT
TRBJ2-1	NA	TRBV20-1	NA	CSVSNWGNEQFF	TGCAGTGTCTCCAACTGGGGGAATGAGCAGTTCTTC
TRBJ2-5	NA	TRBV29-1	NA	CSVGTVQGETQYF	TGCAGCGTTGGGACAGTCCAGGGGGAGACCCAGTACTTC
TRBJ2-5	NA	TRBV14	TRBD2	CASSLIRGAGGPSYQETQYF	TGTGCCAGCAGCCTCATTCGAGGAGCGGGAGGTCCCTCGTACCAAGAGACCCAGTACTTC
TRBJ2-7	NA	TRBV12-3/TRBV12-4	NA	CASSFWRGPYEQYF	TGTGCCAGCAGTTTCTGGAGAGGTCCCTACGAGCAGTACTTC
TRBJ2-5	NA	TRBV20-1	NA	CSAHSAGIQETQYF	TGCAGTGCCCATAGCGCAGGGATACAAGAGACCCAGTACTTC
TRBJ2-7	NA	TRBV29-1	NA	CSVESDGGSYEQYF	TGCAGCGTTGAAAGTGACGGGGGATCCTACGAGCAGTACTTC
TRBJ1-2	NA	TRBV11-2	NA	CASSLYSLTYGYTF	TGTGCCAGCAGCTTGTACAGCCTAACCTATGGCTACACCTTC
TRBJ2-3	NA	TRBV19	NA	CASHKQVTDTQYF	TGTGCCAGCCACAAACAGGTCACAGATACGCAGTATTTT
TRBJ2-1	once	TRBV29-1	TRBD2	CSVLREAYNEQFF	TGCAGCGTACTGCGGGAGGCCTACAATGAGCAGTTCTTC
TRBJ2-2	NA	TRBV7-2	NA	CASSLVLEIGELFF	TGTGCCAGCAGCTTAGTACTAGAAATCGGGGAGCTGTTTTTT
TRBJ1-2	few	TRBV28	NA	CASSVGPNYGYTF	TGTGCCAGCAGTGTCGGACCCAACTATGGCTACACCTTC
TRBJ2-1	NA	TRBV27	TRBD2	CAASRLAGRNEQFF	TGTGCCGCCTCCCGACTAGCGGGACGCAATGAGCAGTTCTTC
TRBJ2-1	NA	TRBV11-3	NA	CASSLSAAYNEQFF	TGTGCCAGCAGCCTGTCAGCGGCATACAATGAGCAGTTCTTC
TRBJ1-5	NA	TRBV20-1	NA	CSAIDGSAYNQPQHF	TGCAGTGCTATCGACGGGAGTGCCTACAATCAGCCCCAGCATTTT
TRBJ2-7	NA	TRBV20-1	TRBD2	CSAGGTSPPYEQYF	TGCAGTGCTGGGGGGACTAGCCCTCCCTACGAGCAGTACTTC
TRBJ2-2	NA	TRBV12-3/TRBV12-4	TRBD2	CASSKGLAGVTGELFF	TGTGCCAGCAGCAAAGGACTAGCGGGGGTCACCGGGGAGCTGTTTTTT
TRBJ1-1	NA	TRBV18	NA	CASSPPQGSLNSNTEAFF	TGTGCCAGCTCACCCCCACAGGGTAGTCTCAACTCGAACACTGAAGCTTTCTTT
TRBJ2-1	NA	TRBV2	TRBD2	CANRPSGAYNEQFF	TGTGCCAACCGACCTAGCGGCGCCTACAATGAGCAGTTCTTC